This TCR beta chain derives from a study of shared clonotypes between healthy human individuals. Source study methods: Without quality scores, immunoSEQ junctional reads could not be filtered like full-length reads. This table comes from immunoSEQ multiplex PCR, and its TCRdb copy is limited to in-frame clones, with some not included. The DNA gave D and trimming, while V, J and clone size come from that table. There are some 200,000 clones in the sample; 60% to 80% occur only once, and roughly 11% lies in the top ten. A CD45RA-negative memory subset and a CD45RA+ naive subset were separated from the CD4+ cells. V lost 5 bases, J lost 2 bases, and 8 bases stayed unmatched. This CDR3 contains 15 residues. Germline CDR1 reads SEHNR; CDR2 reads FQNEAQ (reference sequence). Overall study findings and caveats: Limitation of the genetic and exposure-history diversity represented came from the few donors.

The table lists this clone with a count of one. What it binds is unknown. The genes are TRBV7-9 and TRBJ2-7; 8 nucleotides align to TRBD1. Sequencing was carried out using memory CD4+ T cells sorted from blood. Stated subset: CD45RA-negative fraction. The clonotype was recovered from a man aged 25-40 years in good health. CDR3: CASSQDRGGPYEQYF. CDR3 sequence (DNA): TGTGCCAGCAGCCAAGACAGGGGAGGCCCCTACGAGCAGTACTTC.